This TCR beta chain was sequenced for a study of blood T cell repertoires in COVID-19. Study summary: Acute and convalescent COVID-19 samples came from the United States, Italy and Spain. T cells, B-cell-depleted T cells, or PBMCs provided the cDNA or gDNA that served as material.

Assay: immunoSEQ multiplex PCR; the TCRdb copy retains only in-frame clones and omits some. This table holds roughly 250,000 clones, approximately 85% found once. There are 13 residues in the CDR3. V dropped 1 base and J dropped 6 bases, with 9 bases sitting between them. Looked up from germline, CDR1 is MNHEY and CDR2 is SMNVEV (reference sequence). Participants reported their clinical history, and cohort assignment relied on those reports. What the recovered Cohort 3 donors had was two negative PCRs, clearance, or symptom resolution. Material for sequencing was PBMCs or T cells enriched from blood (not recorded which). The receptor was isolated from a woman in her 50s who had recovered from COVID-19. The chain combines TRBV27 with TRBJ1-1, with D tentatively TRBD1 (6 bases). Written as DNA, the CDR3 is TGTGCCAGCAGTTTATTGACAGGCGCTGAAGCTTTCTTT. Protein: CASSLLTGAEAFF.